The 16 T cell receptor beta chains reported below all come from one sample, sequenced in a study of blood T cell repertoires in COVID-19. TCRdb's copy holds only in-frame clones and misses some; the assay was immunoSEQ multiplex PCR. The sample includes approximately 220,000 clones, more than 80% seen only once; the top ten take about 10%. Sequencing was performed on peripheral blood. These receptors all come from a woman older than 75 with acute or convalescent COVID-19.

This sequence joins TRBV28 and TRBJ1-5; D is perhaps TRBD1 (6 bases). V was shortened by 7 bases and J by 7 bases, with 17 bases between the two germline ends. CDR3 size: 14 residues. Germline CDR1 and CDR2: MDHEN and SYDVKM. The DNA of the CDR3 is TGTGCCAGCAACCTGAACAGGGCCACCCAGCCCCAGCATTTT. This encodes CASNLNRATQPQHF.

J is TRBJ2-7 and V is TRBV6-2 or TRBV6-3; tentatively, D is TRBD2 (7 bases). V gave up 2 bases and J gave up 5 bases, with 19 bases separating them. This CDR3 has 16 residues. Per germline, CDR1 MNHEY and CDR2 SVGEGT. CDR3 sequence reads: CASSYDGGAMVHEQYF. CDR3 coding DNA: TGTGCCAGCAGTTACGATGGGGGGGCTATGGTCCACGAGCAGTACTTC.

V usage is TRBV5-1 and J usage is TRBJ2-2; 10 bases are shared with TRBD2. J gave up 5 bases and V 5 bases, and 6 bases lay outside the gene matches. The CDR3 contains 15 residues. The germline V gene encodes CDR1 SGHRS and CDR2 YFSETQ. CDR3 protein: CASSNGLAETGELFF. In nucleotides, the CDR3 is TGCGCCAGCAGTAATGGACTAGCGGAAACCGGGGAGCTGTTTTTT.

The chain couples TRBV7-9 to TRBJ2-2, with D possibly being TRBD1 (6 bases). Germline V gene lookup returns CDR1 SEHNR and CDR2 FQNEAQ (reference sequence). V shed 3 bases and J shed 5 bases, with 13 bases lying between them. The CDR3 is 15 residues long. The CDR3 nucleotides read TGTGCCAGCAGCTTCCTAGGACAGCAGACCGGGGAGCTGTTTTTT. Residues: CASSFLGQQTGELFF.

V usage is TRBV28 and J usage is TRBJ2-7; possible D gene TRBD2, 5 bases. V lost 8 bases and J 1 base, leaving 12 bases between the germline ends. CDR3 length: 13 amino acids. Per the germline V gene, CDR1 is MDHEN and CDR2 is SYDVKM. The CDR3 sequence is CASGSALSYEQYF. CDR3 DNA: TGTGCCAGCGGGAGCGCCCTATCCTACGAGCAGTACTTC.

V gene TRBV2 combines with J gene TRBJ1-6, with 8 bases that match TRBD1. V gave up 7 bases and J gave up 6 bases; unmatched junction bases: 5. CDR1 and CDR2 from the germline V gene are SNHLY and FYNNEI. The CDR3 is 14 amino acids. The CDR3 coding sequence is TGTGCCAGCAAAGGGACAGGTTCTAATTCACCCCTCCACTTT. Its protein product is CASKGTGSNSPLHF.

J is TRBJ2-2 and V is TRBV9; 8 nucleotides line up with TRBD2. The germline V gene encodes CDR1 SGDLS and CDR2 YYNGEE. The length of the CDR3 is 17 residues. The trim removed 2 bases at V and 1 base at J, leaving 7 bases unmatched. In nucleotides, the CDR3 is TGTGCCAGCAGCGTCTCGGCGGCGGGAGGGAACACCGGGGAGCTGTTTTTT. This encodes CASSVSAAGGNTGELFF.

J is TRBJ2-7 and V is TRBV10-3; 11 nucleotides agree with TRBD2. The length of the CDR3 is 16 residues. Germline assignment: CDR1 ENHRY and CDR2 SYGVKD. With 4 bases clipped from V and 2 bases from J, the junction kept 7 bases outside the gene matches. CDR3 DNA: TGTGCCATCAGTGCCTTGGTAGCGGGAGGGCCCTACGAGCAGTACTTC. Its protein is CAISALVAGGPYEQYF.

The chain is built from TRBV7-3 and TRBJ2-1, with 8 bases matching TRBD2. CDR3 length equals 14 residues. With 2 bases clipped from V and 6 bases from J, the junction kept 3 bases outside the gene matches. CDR1 SGHTA and CDR2 FQGTGA come from the germline V gene. CDR3 protein: CASSLGSGTNEQFF. The CDR3 region has the DNA TGTGCCAGCAGCTTAGGTAGCGGGACCAATGAGCAGTTCTTC.

The chain has TRBV14 and TRBJ1-4, with D maybe TRBD1 (6 bases). Deletions cut 1 base from V and 8 bases from J, with 14 bases between. CDR1 and CDR2 from the germline V gene are SGHDN and FVKESK. CDR3 length equals 15 residues. The CDR3 loop is CASSQVAGVEEKLFF. DNA for the CDR3: TGTGCCAGCAGCCAAGTGGCAGGGGTAGAAGAAAAACTGTTTTTT.

CDR3 residues: CASMNRFEAFF. CDR3 sequence (DNA): TGTGCCAGCATGAACAGGTTTGAAGCTTTCTTT. The chain carries TRBV6-5 and TRBJ1-1; D possibly corresponds to TRBD1 (5 bases). Trimming took off 7 bases at V and 7 bases at J, with 10 bases between the two ends. Germline-derived CDR1 and CDR2 are MNHEY and SVGAGI. There are 11 residues in the CDR3.

The count of this clone is one. The rearrangement joins TRBV18 to TRBJ1-5; 8 bases match TRBD1. CDR1 and CDR2 (germline): KGHSH, LQKENI. The V gene end was trimmed by 6 bases and the J gene end by 1 base; junction bases not matched to a gene: 8. This CDR3 is 16 amino acids long. The DNA of the CDR3 is TGTGCCAGCTCGTTTCAGGGGGCGGGGAGCAATCAGCCCCAGCATTTT. Translating it yields CASSFQGAGSNQPQHF. The full variable domain, with the rest looked up from reference TRBV18 and TRBJ1-5, is NAGVMQNPRHLVRRRGQEARLRCSPMKGHSHVYWYRQLPEEGLKFMVYLQKENIIDESGMPKERFSAEFPKEGPSILRIQQVVRGDSAAYFCASSFQGAGSNQPQHFGDGTRLSIL.

This clone showed up just a few times. The rearrangement joins TRBV2 to TRBJ2-3; D possibly corresponds to TRBD1 (7 bases). V lost 8 bases, J lost 1 base, and 13 bases lay in between. CDR3 length equals 14 residues. The germline gives CDR1 SNHLY, CDR2 FYNNEI. The CDR3 DNA reads TGTGCCAGCTTCCGGGGGACAGGCACAGATACGCAGTATTTT. Amino acids: CASFRGTGTDTQYF.

The J gene is TRBJ2-3, the V gene TRBV7-2; 15 bases fit TRBD2. CDR1 is SGHTA, CDR2 FQGNSA, per germline. V was pared by 6 bases and J by 2 bases, with 6 bases of the junction left unmatched. There are 17 residues in the CDR3. CDR3 protein: CASSWTSGGAYTDTQYF. The CDR3 DNA is TGTGCCAGCAGTTGGACTAGCGGGGGGGCCTACACAGATACGCAGTATTTT. Drawing the rest from reference TRBV7-2 and TRBJ2-3, the complete variable domain is GAGVSQSPSNKVTEKGKDVELRCDPISGHTALYWYRQSLGQGLEFLIYFQGNSAPDKSGLPSDRFSAERTGGSVSTLTIQRTQQEDSAVYLCASSWTSGGAYTDTQYFGPGTRLTVL.

The rearrangement joins TRBV10-3 to TRBJ1-1; D is possibly TRBD1 (6 bases). Looked up from germline, CDR1 is ENHRY and CDR2 is SYGVKD. The CDR3 is 14 residues long. Deletions cut 3 bases from V and 3 bases from J, with 11 bases between. The CDR3: CAISDGPGDTEAFF. CDR3 DNA sequence: TGTGCCATCAGTGATGGACCAGGGGACACTGAAGCTTTCTTT.

This clone was seen only a few times. V usage is TRBV5-6 and J usage is TRBJ1-2, with TRBD1 as a possible D gene (5 bases). CDR1 is SGHDT, CDR2 YYEEEE, per germline. The CDR3 covers 13 residues. Trimming shortened V by 7 bases and J by 0 bases, and 10 bases separated the two germline ends. The CDR3 region has the DNA TGTGCCAGCGAAGGGGCAGCTAACTATGGCTACACCTTC. It yields the protein CASEGAANYGYTF.